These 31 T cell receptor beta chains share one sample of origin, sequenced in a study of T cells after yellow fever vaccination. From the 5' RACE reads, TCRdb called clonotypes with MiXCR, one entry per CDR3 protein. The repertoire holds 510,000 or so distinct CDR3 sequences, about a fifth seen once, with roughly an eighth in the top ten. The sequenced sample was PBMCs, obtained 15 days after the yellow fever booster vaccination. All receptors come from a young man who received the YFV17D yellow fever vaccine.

The CDR3 sequence is CSAGGVEQYF. CDR3 DNA sequence: TGCAGTGCTGGGGGGGTCGAGCAGTACTTC. This chain joins TRBV20-1 and TRBJ2-7; 7 bases agree with TRBD2. The CDR3 loop spans 10 amino acids. The junction had 1 base not matched to a gene; V was cut back by 5 bases and J by 6 bases. From germline, CDR1 is DFQATT and CDR2 SNEGSKA (reference sequence).

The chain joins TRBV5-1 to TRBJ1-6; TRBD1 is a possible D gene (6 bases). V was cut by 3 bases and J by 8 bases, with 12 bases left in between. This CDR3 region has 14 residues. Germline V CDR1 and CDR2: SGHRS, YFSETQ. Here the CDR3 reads CASSSTGTDSPLHF. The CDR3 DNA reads TGCGCCAGCAGCTCAACAGGGACCGATTCACCCCTCCACTTT.

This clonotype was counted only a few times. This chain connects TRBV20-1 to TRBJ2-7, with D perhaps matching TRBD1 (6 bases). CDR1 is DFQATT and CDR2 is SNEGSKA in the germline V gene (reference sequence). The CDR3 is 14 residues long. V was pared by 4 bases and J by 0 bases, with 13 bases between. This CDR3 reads CSATYRANSYEQYF. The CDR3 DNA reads TGCAGTGCTACTTACAGGGCAAACTCCTACGAGCAGTACTTC.

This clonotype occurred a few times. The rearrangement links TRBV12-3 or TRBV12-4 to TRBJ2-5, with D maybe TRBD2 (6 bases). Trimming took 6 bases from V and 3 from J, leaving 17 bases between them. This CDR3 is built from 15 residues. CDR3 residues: CASSPPGLAKETQYF. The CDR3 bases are TGTGCCAGCAGCCCTCCGGGACTGGCGAAAGAGACCCAGTACTTC.

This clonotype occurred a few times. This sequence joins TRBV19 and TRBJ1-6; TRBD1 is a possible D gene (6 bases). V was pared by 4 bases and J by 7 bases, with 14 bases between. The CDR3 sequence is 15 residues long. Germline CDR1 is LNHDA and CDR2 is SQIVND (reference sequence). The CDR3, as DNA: TGTGCCAGTAGTACTGGCACAGGGAGGAATTCACCCCTCCACTTT. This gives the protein CASSTGTGRNSPLHF.

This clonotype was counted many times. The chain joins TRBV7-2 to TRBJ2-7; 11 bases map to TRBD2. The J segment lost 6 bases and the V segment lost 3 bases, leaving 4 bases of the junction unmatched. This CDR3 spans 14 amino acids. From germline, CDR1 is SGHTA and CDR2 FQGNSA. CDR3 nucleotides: TGTGCCAGCAGCTTGGGACTAGCGGTTACCGAGCAGTACTTC. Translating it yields CASSLGLAVTEQYF.

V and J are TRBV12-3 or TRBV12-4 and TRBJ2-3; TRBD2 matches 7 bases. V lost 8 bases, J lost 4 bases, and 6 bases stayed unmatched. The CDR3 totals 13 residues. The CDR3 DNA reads TGTGCCAGCGACGGGAGGTACGCAGATACGCAGTATTTT. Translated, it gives CASDGRYADTQYF.

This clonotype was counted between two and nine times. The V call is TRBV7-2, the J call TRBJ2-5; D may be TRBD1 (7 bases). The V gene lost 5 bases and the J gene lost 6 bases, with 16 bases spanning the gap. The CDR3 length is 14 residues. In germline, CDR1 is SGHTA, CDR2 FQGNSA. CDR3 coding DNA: TGTGCCAGCAGCCAGGGGGACTGGCGTAAGACCCAGTACTTC. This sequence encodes CASSQGDWRKTQYF.

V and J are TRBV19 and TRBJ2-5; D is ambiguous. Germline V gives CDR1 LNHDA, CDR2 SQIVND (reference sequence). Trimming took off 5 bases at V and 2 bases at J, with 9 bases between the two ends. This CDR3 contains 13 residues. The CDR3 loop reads CASSLGWQETQYF. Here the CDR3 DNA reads TGTGCCAGTAGTTTGGGGTGGCAAGAGACCCAGTACTTC.

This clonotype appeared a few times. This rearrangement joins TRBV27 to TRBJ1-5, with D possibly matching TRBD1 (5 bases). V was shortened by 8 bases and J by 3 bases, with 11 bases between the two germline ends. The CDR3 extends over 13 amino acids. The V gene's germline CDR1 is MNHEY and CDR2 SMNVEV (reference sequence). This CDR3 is CASAYRPNQPQHF. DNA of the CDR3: TGTGCCAGCGCTTACAGGCCCAATCAGCCCCAGCATTTT.

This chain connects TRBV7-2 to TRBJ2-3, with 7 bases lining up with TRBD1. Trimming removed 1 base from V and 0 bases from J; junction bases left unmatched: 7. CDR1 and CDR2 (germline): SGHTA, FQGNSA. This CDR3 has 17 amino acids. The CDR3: CASSLVRGHPSTDTQYF. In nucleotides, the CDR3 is TGTGCCAGCAGCTTAGTAAGGGGGCACCCCAGCACAGATACGCAGTATTTT.

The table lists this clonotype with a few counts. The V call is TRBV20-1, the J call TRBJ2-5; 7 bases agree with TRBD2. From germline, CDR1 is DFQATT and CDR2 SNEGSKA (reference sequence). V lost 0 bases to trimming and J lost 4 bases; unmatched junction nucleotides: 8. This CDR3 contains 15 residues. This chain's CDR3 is CSARDLTSVGETQYF. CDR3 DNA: TGCAGTGCTAGAGATCTTACTAGCGTGGGAGAGACCCAGTACTTC.

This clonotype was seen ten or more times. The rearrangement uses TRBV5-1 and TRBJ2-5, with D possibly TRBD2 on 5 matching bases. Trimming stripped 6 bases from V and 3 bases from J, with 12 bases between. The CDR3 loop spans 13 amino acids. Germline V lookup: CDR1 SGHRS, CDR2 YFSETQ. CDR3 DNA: TGCGCCAGCATGTGGGAAGCGGAAGAGACCCAGTACTTC. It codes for CASMWEAEETQYF.

The CDR3 sequence: CANHSGSPSAEQYF. As DNA, the CDR3 is TGTGCCAACCATAGCGGGAGCCCCTCCGCCGAGCAGTACTTC. The J gene is TRBJ2-7, the V gene TRBV5-4, with 9 nucleotides matching TRBD2. This CDR3 has 14 residues. Germline V CDR1 and CDR2: SGHNT, YYREEE (reference sequence). The J segment lost 6 bases and the V segment lost 9 bases, leaving 13 bases of the junction unmatched.

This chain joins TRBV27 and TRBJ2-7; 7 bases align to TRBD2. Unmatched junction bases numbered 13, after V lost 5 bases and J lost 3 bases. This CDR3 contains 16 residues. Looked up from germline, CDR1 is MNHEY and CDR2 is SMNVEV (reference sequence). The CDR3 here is CASSISELAAYYEQYF. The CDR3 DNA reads TGTGCCAGCAGTATAAGTGAGCTAGCGGCTTACTACGAGCAGTACTTC.

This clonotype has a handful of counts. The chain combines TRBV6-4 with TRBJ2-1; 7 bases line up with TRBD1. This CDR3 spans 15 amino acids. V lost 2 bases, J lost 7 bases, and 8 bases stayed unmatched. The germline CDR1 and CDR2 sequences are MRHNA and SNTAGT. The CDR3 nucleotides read TGTGCCAGCAGTGACAACTGGCAGGGGGAAAATGAGCAGTTCTTC. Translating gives CASSDNWQGENEQFF.

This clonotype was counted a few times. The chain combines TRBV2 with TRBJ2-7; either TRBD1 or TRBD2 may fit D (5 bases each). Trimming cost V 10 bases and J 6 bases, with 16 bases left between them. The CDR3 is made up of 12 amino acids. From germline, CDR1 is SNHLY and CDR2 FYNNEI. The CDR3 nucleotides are TGTGCCACCAGGGACCTTAAAGTCGAGCAGTACTTC. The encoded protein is CATRDLKVEQYF.

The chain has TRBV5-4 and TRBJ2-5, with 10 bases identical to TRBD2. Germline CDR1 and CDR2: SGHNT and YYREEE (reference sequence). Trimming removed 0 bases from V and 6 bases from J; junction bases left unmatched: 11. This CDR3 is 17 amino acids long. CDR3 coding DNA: TGTGCCAGCAGCTTGGGGGTGGCTAGCGGGAGTTCACAGACCCAGTACTTC. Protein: CASSLGVASGSSQTQYF.

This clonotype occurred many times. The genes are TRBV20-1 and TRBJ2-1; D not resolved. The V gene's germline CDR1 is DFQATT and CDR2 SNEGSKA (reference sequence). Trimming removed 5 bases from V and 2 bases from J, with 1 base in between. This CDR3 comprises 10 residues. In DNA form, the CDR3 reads TGCAGTGCTCCCTACAATGAGCAGTTCTTC. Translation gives CSAPYNEQFF.

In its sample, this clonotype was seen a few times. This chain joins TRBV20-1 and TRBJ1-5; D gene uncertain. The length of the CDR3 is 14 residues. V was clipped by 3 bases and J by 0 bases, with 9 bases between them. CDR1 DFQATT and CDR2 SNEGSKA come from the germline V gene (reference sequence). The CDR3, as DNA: TGCAGTGCTAGCGGCGTCTATAGCAATCAGCCCCAGCATTTT. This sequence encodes CSASGVYSNQPQHF.

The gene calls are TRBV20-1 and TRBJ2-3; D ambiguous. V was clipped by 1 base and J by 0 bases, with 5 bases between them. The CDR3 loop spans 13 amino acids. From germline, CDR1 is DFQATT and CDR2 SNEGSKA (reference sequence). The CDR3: CSARVDSTDTQYF. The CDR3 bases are TGCAGTGCTAGAGTGGACAGCACAGATACGCAGTATTTT.

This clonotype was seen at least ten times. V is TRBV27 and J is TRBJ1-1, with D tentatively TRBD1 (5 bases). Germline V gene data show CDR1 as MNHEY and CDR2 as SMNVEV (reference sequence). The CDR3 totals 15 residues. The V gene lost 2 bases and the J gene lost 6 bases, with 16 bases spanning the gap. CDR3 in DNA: TGTGCCAGCAGTTTAGGTCAGGGAGGGATTTCTGAAGCTTTCTTT. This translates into CASSLGQGGISEAFF.

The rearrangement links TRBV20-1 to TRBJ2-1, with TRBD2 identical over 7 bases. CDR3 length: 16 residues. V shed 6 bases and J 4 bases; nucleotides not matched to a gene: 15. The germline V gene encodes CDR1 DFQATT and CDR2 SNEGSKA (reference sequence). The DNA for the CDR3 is TGCAGTGCCCCCGAGGGTGGGAGCGGGACGTACAATGAGCAGTTCTTC. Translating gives CSAPEGGSGTYNEQFF.

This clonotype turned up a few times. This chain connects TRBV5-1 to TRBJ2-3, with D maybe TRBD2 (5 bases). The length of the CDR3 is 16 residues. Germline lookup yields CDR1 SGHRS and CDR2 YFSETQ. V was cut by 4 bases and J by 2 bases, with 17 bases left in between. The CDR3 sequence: CASSPSVGGYTDTQYF. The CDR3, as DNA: TGCGCCAGCAGCCCCTCAGTGGGCGGGTACACAGATACGCAGTATTTT. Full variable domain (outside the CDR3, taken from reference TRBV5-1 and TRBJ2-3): KAGVTQTPRYLIKTRGQQVTLSCSPISGHRSVSWYQQTPGQGLQFLFEYFSETQRNKGNFPGRFSGRQFSNSRSEMNVSTLELGDSALYLCASSPSVGGYTDTQYFGPGTRLTVL.

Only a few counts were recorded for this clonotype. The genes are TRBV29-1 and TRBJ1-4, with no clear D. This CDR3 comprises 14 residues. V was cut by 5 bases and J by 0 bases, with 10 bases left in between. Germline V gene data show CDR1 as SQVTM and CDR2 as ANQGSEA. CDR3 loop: CSVQEGTTNEKLFF. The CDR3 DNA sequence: TGCAGCGTTCAGGAGGGCACAACTAATGAAAAACTGTTTTTT.

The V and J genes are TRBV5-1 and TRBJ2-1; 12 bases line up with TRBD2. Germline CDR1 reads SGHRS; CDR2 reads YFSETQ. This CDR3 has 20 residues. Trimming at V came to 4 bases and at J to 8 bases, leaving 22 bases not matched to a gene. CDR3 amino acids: CASSPTGLAGTTPQKYEQFF. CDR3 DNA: TGCGCCAGCAGCCCGACAGGACTAGCGGGAACTACTCCCCAGAAATATGAGCAGTTCTTC.

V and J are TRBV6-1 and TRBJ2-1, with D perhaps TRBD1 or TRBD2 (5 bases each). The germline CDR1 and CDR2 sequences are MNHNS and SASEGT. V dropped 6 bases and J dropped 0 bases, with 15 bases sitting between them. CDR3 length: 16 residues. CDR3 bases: TGTGCCAGCAGGCTTTCCGGGACGAGCTCCTACAATGAGCAGTTCTTC. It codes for CASRLSGTSSYNEQFF.

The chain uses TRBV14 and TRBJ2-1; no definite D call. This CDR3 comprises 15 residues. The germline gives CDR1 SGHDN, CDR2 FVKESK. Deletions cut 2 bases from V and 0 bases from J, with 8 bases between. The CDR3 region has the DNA TGTGCCAGCAGCCAACAATCCAGCTCCTACAATGAGCAGTTCTTC. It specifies CASSQQSSSYNEQFF.

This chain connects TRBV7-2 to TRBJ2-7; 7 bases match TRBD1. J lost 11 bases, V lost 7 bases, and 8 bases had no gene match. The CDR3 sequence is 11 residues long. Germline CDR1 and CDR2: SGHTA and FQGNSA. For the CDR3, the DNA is TGTGCCAGCACCCTCGGGGACAGCAAGTACTTC. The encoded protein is CASTLGDSKYF.

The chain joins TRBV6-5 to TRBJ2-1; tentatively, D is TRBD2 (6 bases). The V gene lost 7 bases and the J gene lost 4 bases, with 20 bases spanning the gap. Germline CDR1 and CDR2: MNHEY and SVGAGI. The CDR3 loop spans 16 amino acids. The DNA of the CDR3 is TGTGCCAGCACTTCCTGGACGGCGGAGGGGTACAATGAGCAGTTCTTC. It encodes CASTSWTAEGYNEQFF.

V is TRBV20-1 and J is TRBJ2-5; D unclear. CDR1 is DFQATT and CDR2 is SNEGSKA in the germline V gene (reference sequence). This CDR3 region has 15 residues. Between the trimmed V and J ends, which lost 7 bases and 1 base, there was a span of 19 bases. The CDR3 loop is CSVSRPGDFQETQYF. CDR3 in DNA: TGCAGTGTATCCCGTCCAGGAGACTTCCAAGAGACCCAGTACTTC.